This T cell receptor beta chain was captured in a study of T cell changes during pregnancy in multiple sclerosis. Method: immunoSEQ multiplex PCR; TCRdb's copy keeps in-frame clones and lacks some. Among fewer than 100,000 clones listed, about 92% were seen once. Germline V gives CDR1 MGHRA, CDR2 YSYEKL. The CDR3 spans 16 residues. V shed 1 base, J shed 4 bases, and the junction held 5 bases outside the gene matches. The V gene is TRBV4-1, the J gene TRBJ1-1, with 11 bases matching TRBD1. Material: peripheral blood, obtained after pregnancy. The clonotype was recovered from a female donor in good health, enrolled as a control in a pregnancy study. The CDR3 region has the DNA TGCGCCAGCAGCCAAGTCTTTGGGACAGGGGGCACTGAAGCTTTCTTT. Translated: CASSQVFGTGGTEAFF.